The 10 T cell receptor beta chains below were found in one sample sequenced in a study of beta chain features in type 1 diabetes. General study findings and limits: For Type 1 diabetes patients, all four CD4+ subsets carried TCRB CDR3s that were moderately but significantly shorter.

Antigens for these TCRs are unknown. Expressed TCRB transcripts were sequenced because the isolated RNA had all been reverse transcribed beforehand. Sequencing was performed with immunoSEQ multiplex PCR; in TCRdb, only in-frame clones are kept and a portion is missing. The sample consists of some 330,000 clones, approximately 12% of them appearing once. Material: naive CD4+ T cells from blood. The source is a woman aged 18-29 years with type 1 diabetes.

This clone was seen a few times. This rearrangement joins TRBV18 to TRBJ2-1, with D possibly TRBD2 on 5 matching bases. Germline values: CDR1 KGHSH, CDR2 LQKENI. Trimming left V 3 bases short and J 8 bases short, with 17 bases between. CDR3 length: 15 amino acids. As DNA, the CDR3 is TGTGCCAGCTCACCTCCGAACACGGGAAATCATGAGCAGTTCTTC. Residues: CASSPPNTGNHEQFF.

Only a few counts were recorded for this clone. This chain joins TRBV6-5 and TRBJ2-1; 10 bases are shared with TRBD2. Germline lookup yields CDR1 MNHEY and CDR2 SVGAGI. V dropped 2 bases and J dropped 5; count of bases not matched to a gene: 3. The CDR3 runs to 15 residues. CDR3 sequence reads: CASSYLAGDNNEQFF. CDR3 nucleotides: TGTGCCAGCAGTTACCTAGCGGGAGACAACAATGAGCAGTTCTTC.

This chain uses TRBV2 with TRBJ2-3; D is uncertain. V was pared by 3 bases and J by 2 bases, with 9 bases between. CDR3 length: 14 residues. Germline CDR1 and CDR2: SNHLY and FYNNEI. For the CDR3, the DNA is TGTGCCAGCAGTGAGGGCTTTGCCACAGATACGCAGTATTTT. This translates into CASSEGFATDTQYF.

CDR3 loop: CASLAGSTDTQYF. The CDR3 region has the DNA TGTGCCAGTCTAGCGGGTTCCACAGATACGCAGTATTTT. The chain has TRBV28 and TRBJ2-3; 8 nucleotides line up with TRBD2. The CDR3 is 13 residues long. From germline, CDR1 is MDHEN and CDR2 SYDVKM. The J segment lost 2 bases and the V segment lost 9 bases, leaving 4 bases of the junction unmatched. Full variable domain (rest looked up from reference TRBV28 and TRBJ2-3): DVKVTQSSRYLVKRTGEKVFLECVQDMDHENMFWYRQDPGLGLRLIYFSYDVKMKEKGDIPEGYSVSREKKERFSLILESASTNQTSMYLCASLAGSTDTQYFGPGTRLTVL.

This clone was seen only a few times. The chain uses TRBV5-4 and TRBJ2-5; 10 bases line up with TRBD2. The V gene end was trimmed by 3 bases and the J gene end by 3 bases; junction bases not matched to a gene: 11. CDR3 length: 17 residues. Germline loops: CDR1 SGHNT, CDR2 YYREEE (reference sequence). The CDR3 spells CASSYDVRLAGEETQYF. The CDR3 region has the DNA TGTGCCAGCAGCTACGATGTCCGGCTAGCGGGGGAAGAGACCCAGTACTTC. The full variable domain, in which reference TRBV5-4 and TRBJ2-5 provide the parts outside the CDR3, is ETGVTQSPTHLIKTRGQQVTLRCSSQSGHNTVSWYQQALGQGPQFIFQYYREEENGRGNFPPRFSGLQFPNYSSELNVNALELDDSALYLCASSYDVRLAGEETQYFGPGTRLLVL.

This chain joins TRBV7-2 and TRBJ2-5; possible D gene TRBD2, 7 bases. V was pared by 0 bases and J by 5 bases, with 16 bases between. Germline V gene sequence: CDR1 SGHTA, CDR2 FQGNSA. The CDR3 runs 16 residues. The CDR3 nucleotides are TGTGCCAGCAGCTTAGCGCGGGGGCGGGGGCAGGAGACCCAGTACTTC. Amino acids: CASSLARGRGQETQYF.

This chain connects TRBV4-3 to TRBJ2-3; tentative D call: TRBD1 (6 bases). The CDR3 loop spans 14 amino acids. CDR1 and CDR2 (germline): LGHNA, YSLEER. V was clipped by 4 bases and J by 6 bases, with 14 bases between them. The CDR3 DNA reads as TGCGCCAGCAGCCGAGTAGGGGGTGCGGATACGCAGTATTTT. Translation: CASSRVGGADTQYF.

The chain couples TRBV6-1 to TRBJ2-1; tentative D call: TRBD2 (6 bases). This CDR3 region has 14 residues. Germline lookup yields CDR1 MNHNS and CDR2 SASEGT. V was trimmed by 6 bases and J by 8 bases, leaving 17 bases between them. CDR3 in amino acids: CASRGGVPGDEQFF. In DNA, the CDR3 is TGTGCCAGCAGGGGCGGGGTGCCCGGGGATGAGCAGTTCTTC.

The chain couples TRBV7-2 to TRBJ1-5; the D is unclear. V shed 5 bases and J shed 9 bases, with 11 bases lying between them. CDR1 SGHTA and CDR2 FQGNSA come from the germline V gene. The CDR3 is 12 residues long. For the CDR3, the DNA is TGTGCCAGCAGCCGGGATGAGGGGCCCCAGCATTTT. Translated, it gives CASSRDEGPQHF.

The chain joins TRBV7-3 to TRBJ2-7; 10 bases map to TRBD2. The CDR3 is made up of 15 amino acids. V was pared by 3 bases and J by 0 bases, with 2 bases of the junction left unmatched. Looked up from germline, CDR1 is SGHTA and CDR2 is FQGTGA. The CDR3 DNA reads TGTGCCAGCAGCTTTTCTAGCGGGAGCTCCTACGAGCAGTACTTC. Its protein is CASSFSSGSSYEQYF.